These 26 T cell receptor beta chains originate from one sample sequenced in a study of CD8 T cells in Susac syndrome. Random-hexamer reverse transcription was applied to about 0.45 to 1 ug RNA. TCRdb re-called the immunoSEQ multiplex PCR reads through MiXCR, storing one row per CDR3 protein. The sample records about 94,000 distinct CDR3 sequences, around 94% being singletons. The sample was CD4+ T cells from PBMCs. The source of these receptors is a human donor with Susac syndrome.

V is TRBV20-1 and J is TRBJ2-5; weak D call: TRBD2 (6 bases). Looked up from germline, CDR1 is DFQATT and CDR2 is SNEGSKA (reference sequence). Trimming removed 6 bases at V and 4 bases at J, with 18 bases between. The CDR3 loop spans 14 amino acids. CDR3 protein: CSAADPLAIETQYF. In DNA form, the CDR3 reads TGCAGTGCCGCGGACCCGCTAGCGATAGAGACCCAGTACTTC.

This chain links TRBV28 with TRBJ2-5; 11 positions agree with TRBD2. This CDR3 comprises 15 residues. Germline V gene lookup returns CDR1 MDHEN and CDR2 SYDVKM. V lost 4 bases and J lost 5; bases outside the gene matches: 6. CDR3 amino acids: CASSSTSGVLETQYF. The CDR3 region has the DNA TGTGCCAGCAGTTCGACTAGCGGGGTGTTGGAGACCCAGTACTTC. Combining the CDR3 with reference TRBV28 and TRBJ2-5 gives the whole variable domain DVKVTQSSRYLVKRTGEKVFLECVQDMDHENMFWYRQDPGLGLRLIYFSYDVKMKEKGDIPEGYSVSREKKERFSLILESASTNQTSMYLCASSSTSGVLETQYFGPGTRLLVL.

Concerning this clonotype: The junction departs from the called germline gene at one end, perhaps through a read error. V gene TRBV29-1 combines with J gene TRBJ1-3; no definite D call. The CDR3 loop spans 14 amino acids. Per the germline V gene, CDR1 is SQVTM and CDR2 is ANQGSEA. The DNA for the CDR3 is TGCAGCGTGGAGGACGGCAGCTCTGAAAACACCATATATTTT. This codes for CSVEDGSSENTIYF.

This chain joins TRBV5-6 and TRBJ2-4; D may be TRBD2 (5 bases). V was pared by 1 base and J by 8 bases, with 13 bases between. The CDR3 runs 14 residues. The germline gives CDR1 SGHDT, CDR2 YYEEEE. DNA for the CDR3: TGTGCCAGCAGCTTGTTCGCGGGTAGCGACATTCAGTACTTC. The encoded protein is CASSLFAGSDIQYF.

J is TRBJ2-5 and V is TRBV11-1; either TRBD1 or TRBD2 may fit D (6 bases each). The CDR3 has 20 residues. Between the trimmed V and J ends, which lost 4 bases and 5 bases, there was a span of 32 bases. Germline V gene data show CDR1 as SGHAT and CDR2 as FQDESV (reference sequence). DNA for the CDR3: TGTGCCAGCAGCTCCCTACGGTTACCCCAGAGGAGGGGGGCTGACGAGACCCAGTACTTC. Translating gives CASSSLRLPQRRGADETQYF.

The chain uses TRBV20-1 and TRBJ1-2; D remains ambiguous. Germline values: CDR1 DFQATT, CDR2 SNEGSKA (reference sequence). The V and J ends lost 6 bases and 4 bases respectively, with 15 bases between them. The CDR3 is 13 amino acids. This chain's CDR3 is CSAPSSGSYGYTF. The DNA of the CDR3 is TGCAGTGCCCCTAGCTCAGGATCCTATGGCTACACCTTC.

This clonotype was picked up one time. V usage is TRBV6-5 and J usage is TRBJ2-1; 8 bases match TRBD1. V was clipped by 2 bases and J by 4 bases; unmatched bases: 4. Per germline, CDR1 MNHEY and CDR2 SVGAGI. This CDR3 contains 15 residues. The CDR3 sequence is CASSYDRGEYNEQFF. CDR3 bases: TGTGCCAGCAGTTACGACAGGGGAGAGTACAATGAGCAGTTCTTC.

The chain is built from TRBV12-3 or TRBV12-4 and TRBJ1-2, with 7 bases identical to TRBD1. This CDR3 is built from 15 residues. Trimming took 3 bases from V and 2 from J; bases not matched to a gene: 6. The CDR3 DNA is TGTGCCAGCAGTTTTCTCCGGGACAGCAACTATGGCTACACCTTC. This sequence encodes CASSFLRDSNYGYTF.

The chain links TRBV7-2 to TRBJ2-1; D remains ambiguous. Trimming took off 5 bases at V and 2 bases at J, with 16 bases between the two ends. Germline V gives CDR1 SGHTA, CDR2 FQGNSA. The CDR3 loop spans 16 amino acids. The CDR3 coding sequence is TGTGCCAGCAGCCCGGCGCGGCCAGCACCCTACAATGAGCAGTTCTTC. It specifies CASSPARPAPYNEQFF.

The rearrangement joins TRBV28 to TRBJ2-7; D is undetermined. Trimming cost V 7 bases and J 2 bases, with 15 bases left between them. Germline lookup yields CDR1 MDHEN and CDR2 SYDVKM. This CDR3 has 14 amino acids. For the CDR3, the DNA is TGTGCCAGCAAAGGGCAGATCTTTACCTACGAGCAGTACTTC. This translates into CASKGQIFTYEQYF.

This sequence joins TRBV28 and TRBJ1-5, with a possible D match to TRBD1 (5 bases). This CDR3 is built from 16 residues. V gave up 3 bases and J gave up 1 base, with 13 bases separating them. In germline, CDR1 is MDHEN, CDR2 SYDVKM. The CDR3, as DNA: TGTGCCAGCAGTTTGGGGGTCGGGATAAGCAATCAGCCCCAGCATTTT. It translates to CASSLGVGISNQPQHF. The variable domain in full, completed from reference TRBV28 and TRBJ1-5, reads DVKVTQSSRYLVKRTGEKVFLECVQDMDHENMFWYRQDPGLGLRLIYFSYDVKMKEKGDIPEGYSVSREKKERFSLILESASTNQTSMYLCASSLGVGISNQPQHFGDGTRLSIL.

This chain uses TRBV6-5 with TRBJ1-2; D uncertain. This CDR3 has 14 amino acids. Germline CDR1 reads MNHEY; CDR2 reads SVGAGI. The V and J ends lost 6 bases and 1 base respectively, with 12 bases between them. The CDR3 sequence is CASSPPGLNYGYTF. CDR3 sequence (DNA): TGTGCCAGCAGCCCCCCCGGCCTTAACTATGGCTACACCTTC.

This chain uses TRBV30 with TRBJ2-7; 7 bases agree with TRBD2. Germline V gene sequence: CDR1 GTSNPN, CDR2 SVGIG (reference sequence). After removal of 0 bases from V and 2 bases from J, the junction contained 4 bases not matched to a gene. This CDR3 has 14 residues. As DNA, the CDR3 is TGTGCCTGGAGTGTTCAGCGGGGAGCCTACGAGCAGTACTTC. It specifies CAWSVQRGAYEQYF.

This chain connects TRBV27 to TRBJ1-2; 9 nucleotides align to TRBD1. From germline, CDR1 is MNHEY and CDR2 SMNVEV (reference sequence). V was pared by 6 bases and J by 8 bases, with 16 bases of the junction left unmatched. This CDR3 spans 16 amino acids. Here the CDR3 reads CASSHTLPGQGWGYTF. The CDR3 DNA sequence: TGTGCCAGCAGCCATACTCTTCCGGGACAGGGATGGGGCTACACCTTC.

The J gene is TRBJ2-3, the V gene TRBV30; 7 positions agree with TRBD1. The J segment lost 0 bases and the V segment lost 2 bases, leaving 5 bases of the junction unmatched. The CDR3 runs 15 residues. Germline values: CDR1 GTSNPN, CDR2 SVGIG (reference sequence). Here the CDR3 reads CAWSLATGSTDTQYF. The CDR3 DNA follows: TGTGCCTGGAGTCTGGCGACAGGGAGCACAGATACGCAGTATTTT.

The gene calls are TRBV2 and TRBJ2-1; D is undetermined. From germline, CDR1 is SNHLY and CDR2 FYNNEI. V lost 6 bases to trimming and J lost 8 bases, with 17 bases between them. The length of the CDR3 is 14 residues. CDR3 coding DNA: TGTGCCAGCAGCCGCCCTTTGAGGAGCGATGAGCAGTTCTTC. As protein: CASSRPLRSDEQFF. Complete variable domain (other parts from reference TRBV2 and TRBJ2-1): EPEVTQTPSHQVTQMGQEVILRCVPISNHLYFYWYRQILGQKVEFLVSFYNNEISEKSEIFDDQFSVERPDGSNFTLKIRSTKLEDSAMYFCASSRPLRSDEQFFGPGTRLTVL.

This clonotype was counted a single time. The rearrangement links TRBV3-1 to TRBJ2-7, with 8 bases aligning to TRBD1. With 2 bases clipped from V and 4 bases from J, the junction kept 7 bases outside the gene matches. CDR1 is LGHDT and CDR2 is YNNKEL in the germline V gene (reference sequence). The CDR3 has 15 amino acids. CDR3 region: CASSQFRTGNYEQYF. The DNA for the CDR3 is TGTGCCAGCAGCCAATTTAGGACAGGGAATTACGAGCAGTACTTC.

The CDR3 protein is CASSHLSGNQPQHF. CDR3 nucleotide sequence: TGTGCCAGCAGCCACCTCTCGGGGAATCAGCCCCAGCATTTT. J is TRBJ1-5 and V is TRBV3-1; unclear D gene. Germline assignment: CDR1 LGHDT and CDR2 YNNKEL (reference sequence). V lost 3 bases and J lost 4, with 10 bases in between. This CDR3 is 14 amino acids long. Complete variable domain (other parts from reference TRBV3-1 and TRBJ1-5): DTAVSQTPKYLVTQMGNDKSIKCEQNLGHDTMYWYKQDSKKFLKIMFSYNNKELIINETVPNRFSPKSPDKAHLNLHINSLELGDSAVYFCASSHLSGNQPQHFGDGTRLSIL.

The chain is built from TRBV5-1 and TRBJ2-3; unclear D gene. The CDR3 extends over 15 amino acids. Deletions cut 0 bases from V and 3 bases from J, with 11 bases between. Germline CDR1 SGHRS, CDR2 YFSETQ. The CDR3 spells CASSLAGFETDTQYF. DNA of the CDR3: TGCGCCAGCAGCTTGGCCGGGTTTGAAACAGATACGCAGTATTTT.

V is TRBV5-1 and J is TRBJ1-1; 11 bases fit TRBD1. Germline-derived CDR1 and CDR2 are SGHRS and YFSETQ. The CDR3 covers 14 residues. V was pared by 4 bases and J by 7 bases, with 6 bases of the junction left unmatched. This CDR3 is CASSQDRGQIEAFF. In DNA, the CDR3 is TGCGCCAGCAGCCAGGACAGGGGGCAAATTGAAGCTTTCTTT.

This chain links TRBV20-1 with TRBJ2-3; D is undetermined. The CDR3 loop spans 12 amino acids. Between the trimmed V and J ends, which lost 0 bases and 4 bases, there was a span of 5 bases. In germline, CDR1 is DFQATT, CDR2 SNEGSKA (reference sequence). The CDR3 DNA follows: TGCAGTGCTAGAGATGGTCCAGATACGCAGTATTTT. It is translated as CSARDGPDTQYF.

In the case of this clonotype: An end of the junction does not agree with germline; a read error may underlie this. J is TRBJ2-7 and V is TRBV13; D might be TRBD1 (6 bases). Germline V gene sequence: CDR1 PRHDT, CDR2 FYEKMQ (reference sequence). The CDR3 is 14 residues long. The CDR3 loop is CASSLGGVGYEQYF. CDR3 in DNA: TGTGCCAGCAGCCTAGGGGGTGTCGGCTACGAGCAGTACTTC.

This chain links TRBV29-1 with TRBJ2-2; 8 nucleotides agree with TRBD1. The CDR3 is 14 amino acids. Germline V CDR1 and CDR2: SQVTM, ANQGSEA. The J segment lost 3 bases and the V segment lost 5 bases, leaving 5 bases of the junction unmatched. Here the CDR3 DNA reads TGCAGCGTTCTAGACAGGGGAGACACCGGGGAGCTGTTTTTT. Translation: CSVLDRGDTGELFF.

The J gene is TRBJ2-5, the V gene TRBV20-1; TRBD1 might be the D (7 bases). Trimming left V 0 bases short and J 5 bases short, with 19 bases between. The CDR3 loop spans 16 amino acids. CDR1 and CDR2 from the germline V gene are DFQATT and SNEGSKA (reference sequence). The chain's CDR3 is CSARDIRGTAIETQYF. CDR3 DNA: TGCAGTGCTAGAGATATTCGCGGGACAGCAATCGAGACCCAGTACTTC.

This clonotype is a singleton in its sample. The gene calls are TRBV5-6 and TRBJ2-5; D unresolved. This CDR3 region has 14 residues. V was clipped by 0 bases and J by 7 bases, with 13 bases between them. The germline V gene has CDR1 SGHDT and CDR2 YYEEEE. CDR3: CASSLDLGEGTQYF. The CDR3 nucleotides are TGTGCCAGCAGCTTGGATCTGGGTGAAGGGACCCAGTACTTC.

The count of this clonotype is one. The genes are TRBV12-3 or TRBV12-4 and TRBJ2-6; D is possibly TRBD1 (6 bases). V was clipped by 6 bases and J by 0 bases, with 12 bases between them. This CDR3 has 16 amino acids. This CDR3 is CASRGQLHSGANVLTF. The CDR3 bases are TGTGCCAGCAGAGGACAGTTACACTCTGGGGCCAACGTCCTGACTTTC.